This T cell receptor beta chain was sequenced during a study of blood T cell repertoires in COVID-19. Overall study: Acute and convalescent COVID-19 specimens originated in the United States, Italy and Spain.

Germline V gene sequence: CDR1 MNHNS, CDR2 SASEGT. Trimming removed 2 bases from V and 6 bases from J, with 14 bases in between. The CDR3 contains 15 residues. Some clones are missing from TCRdb's copy, which holds only in-frame ones; the method was immunoSEQ multiplex PCR. The table shows around 200,000 clones, with nearly 90% occurring only once. The chain links TRBV6-1 to TRBJ1-5; tentatively, D is TRBD1 (5 bases). The receptor's source is a man over 45 with acute or convalescent COVID-19. Material: peripheral blood. CDR3 nucleotides: TGTGCCAGCAGTGAAATTAGGACAACGGGTCAGCCCCAGCATTTT. Translating it yields CASSEIRTTGQPQHF.